The 6 T cell receptor beta chains below all came from one sample that was sequenced in a study of cytomegalovirus exposure and HLA in healthy donors. The PCR used 60 Vbeta and 13 Jbeta primers. Repertoires were generated with immunoSEQ multiplex PCR, while TCRdb's copy carries only in-frame clones and drops some. The repertoire consists of 130,000 or so clones, with 76% occurring once and the leading ten covering about 1.8%. The sequencing sample was made of PBMCs. Receptors were obtained from a female donor in good health and CMV-seropositive.

The V gene is TRBV13, the J gene TRBJ2-7; perhaps TRBD1 as D (6 bases). CDR1 is PRHDT and CDR2 is FYEKMQ in the germline V gene (reference sequence). This CDR3 is built from 15 residues. With 1 base removed from V and 0 bases from J, the gap between germline ends came to 10 bases. This chain's CDR3 is CASSLDGQSSYEQYF. CDR3 sequence (DNA): TGTGCCAGCAGCTTAGATGGACAGAGCTCCTACGAGCAGTACTTC.

This clone was seen more than once but under ten times. The chain is built from TRBV11-2 and TRBJ1-1; 9 bases align to TRBD1. Per the germline V gene, CDR1 is SGHAT and CDR2 is FQNNGV. The J segment lost 0 bases and the V segment lost 5 bases, leaving 7 bases of the junction unmatched. The CDR3 runs to 16 residues. The CDR3 DNA sequence: TGTGCCAGCAGCAATAGGGGACAGGGAATGAACACTGAAGCTTTCTTT. Translating it yields CASSNRGQGMNTEAFF.

CDR3 in amino acids: CASSGGLTGDRETQYF. The CDR3 DNA sequence: TGTGCCAGCAGTGGGGGACTAACGGGAGATCGGGAGACCCAGTACTTC. V usage is TRBV2 and J usage is TRBJ2-5; the match to TRBD2 covers 7 bases. Germline V gene lookup returns CDR1 SNHLY and CDR2 FYNNEI. The CDR3 covers 16 residues. V lost 4 bases, J lost 5 bases, and 13 bases stayed unmatched. The full variable domain, completed using reference TRBV2 and TRBJ2-5, is EPEVTQTPSHQVTQMGQEVILRCVPISNHLYFYWYRQILGQKVEFLVSFYNNEISEKSEIFDDQFSVERPDGSNFTLKIRSTKLEDSAMYFCASSGGLTGDRETQYFGPGTRLLVL.

This chain connects TRBV14 to TRBJ1-2, with D uncertain. Germline-derived CDR1 and CDR2 are SGHDN and FVKESK. The CDR3 has 12 amino acids. V lost 5 bases, J lost 3 bases, and 7 bases lay in between. CDR3: CASSTDYYGYTF. CDR3 in DNA: TGTGCCAGCAGCACTGACTACTATGGCTACACCTTC.

CDR3 bases: TGTGCCAGCAGCTTTGAGACAGGGGGTTGGCAAGAGACCCAGTACTTC. This codes for CASSFETGGWQETQYF. J is TRBJ2-5 and V is TRBV11-1; 9 bases align to TRBD1. The CDR3 loop spans 16 amino acids. From germline, CDR1 is SGHAT and CDR2 FQDESV (reference sequence). Trimming cost V 3 bases and J 2 bases; bases outside gene matches: 7.

V is TRBV5-4 and J is TRBJ2-2; 7 positions agree with TRBD2. CDR1 and CDR2 (germline): SGHNT, YYREEE (reference sequence). Germline trimming cut 0 bases from V and 6 bases from J; bases unmatched to any gene: 2. The CDR3 length is 14 residues. CDR3 nucleotides: TGTGCCAGCAGCTTGGGGACTAGACCCGGGGAGCTGTTTTTT. It encodes CASSLGTRPGELFF.